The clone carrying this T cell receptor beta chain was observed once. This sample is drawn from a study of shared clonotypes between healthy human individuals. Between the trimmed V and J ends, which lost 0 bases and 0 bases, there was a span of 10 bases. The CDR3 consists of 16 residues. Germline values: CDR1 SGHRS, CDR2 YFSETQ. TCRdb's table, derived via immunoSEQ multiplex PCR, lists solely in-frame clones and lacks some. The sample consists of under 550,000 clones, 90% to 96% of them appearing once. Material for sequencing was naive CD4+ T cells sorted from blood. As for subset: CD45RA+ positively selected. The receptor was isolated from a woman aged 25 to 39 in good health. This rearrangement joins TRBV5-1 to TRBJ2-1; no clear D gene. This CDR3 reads CASSLAPWVSYNEQFF. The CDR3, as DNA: TGCGCCAGCAGCTTGGCCCCCTGGGTCTCCTACAATGAGCAGTTCTTC.